This T cell receptor beta chain emerged from a study of cytomegalovirus exposure and HLA in healthy donors (dated by TCRdb to 2017 to 2019). Notes on the research overall: An earlier analysis of 550 to 700 of the donors reported about 250 Gb of sequence data and approximately 110 million unique TCR beta sequences from roughly 180 million T cells. Roughly 300 gigabases of sequencing data and approximately 84 million unique TCR sequences were included in an early release covering 500 to 750 HLA-typed donors. Among the roughly 380 genotyped donors, approximately 81% belonged to the genetic ancestry cluster associated with self-reported Caucasian donors. The study aimed to test whether cataloging public T cell receptors could reveal signatures of past pathogen exposure. The study used immunosequencing to profile the T cell repertoires of 666 subjects and linked those repertoires to cytomegalovirus serostatus. A separate validation cohort of roughly 110 different subjects was used in addition to the roughly 640-subject first cohort. To predict cytomegalovirus infection status, the study combined high-throughput TCR immunosequencing, statistical association of individual TCRs with disease status, and machine learning. A later analysis re-analyzed previously published TCR beta repertoires from about 600 donors and added high-resolution HLA genotyping to study TCR occurrence patterns. Rather than using new phenotypic data, the later analysis identified candidate immune exposures from TCR beta sequences and from how often those sequences occurred across donors. To decide whether each TCR beta V gene segment behaved as functional or pseudogenic, an earlier analysis of 587 of the donors relied on high-throughput TCR beta sequencing. Donor age, sex, ethnicity and CMV serostatus were collected together with the repertoire data. In a later genetic analysis, genome-wide SNP genotypes for 398 of the 666 donors were used, and that subset was treated as a discovery cohort. All discovery cohort repertoires had been generated using a single sequencing platform. HLA typing included class I and class II loci at four-digit resolution. The number of typed donors differed by locus: roughly 620-640 for A, B, C, DRB1 and DQB1; roughly 510 for DQA1; approximately 600 for DPA1; and around 450 for DPB1. Roughly 5 DR-DQ haplotypes were treated as single units for association and clustering because of strong linkage in the cohort. On average, about 240,000 unique TCR beta nucleotide sequences were sequenced per donor among 350 to 400 genotyped donors of the cohort, with roughly 18% of those sequences being non-productive.

The CDR3 holds 14 amino acids from the cysteine to the phenylalanine. Only the CDR3 region is kept as DNA, spanning 42 bases read in frame from base 1. V is pared back by 6 bases and J by 0 bases, with 8 bases lying between the germline termini. Reading the germline V gene gives CDR1 MRHNA and CDR2 SNTAGT. In total, just over 650 healthy bone marrow donors made up the cohort. At the time of sampling, every cohort member was nominally healthy, though immune exposures that went unrecorded were likely present. The donor was CMV seropositive and belonged to the group of some 290 seropositive cohort members. A peripheral blood sample was collected from each donor, and TCR beta sequencing was performed on peripheral blood mononuclear cells. Genomic DNA extraction from the blood cell samples was performed with the Qiagen DNeasy Blood Extraction Kit. Broader findings and caveats from the paper: In a later analysis, HLA-associated TCR beta chains showed more clonal expansion and lower generation probabilities than non-associated chains that were equally common. Three of the identified cytomegalovirus-associated TCR beta chains were confirmed in vitro to be specific for cytomegalovirus antigens. Because some donors lacked HLA typing at each locus, the association tests relied only on the typed subset. Roughly uniform sequencing depth across donors was assumed in presence/absence analyses, although this assumption may not hold. Most TCR sequences were observed very rarely across donors, whereas some public TCRs were present in many individuals. In a later genetic analysis, a missense DCLRE1C variant was associated with V-gene and J-gene trimming of TCR beta chains, and the association was replicated in an independent cohort. Correlated functional status among segregating V segments might reflect linkage disequilibrium, but an unknown experimental factor could not be ruled out. A group of highly shared sequence variants was considered likely to be a technical artifact of the sequencing pipeline. According to a later analysis, most CMV-associated TCR beta chains appeared to be HLA-restricted, and the HLA associations seemed to be driven largely by CMV exposure. According to a later analysis, parvovirus B19, influenza, CMV and Epstein-Barr virus appeared linked to several top co-occurrence clusters. Compared with the roughly 710-donor mean, donors in an Asian-associated ancestry cluster had fewer N-insertions in productive TCRs, according to a later genetic analysis. The classifier was reported to diagnose cytomegalovirus status with high specificity and sensitivity in both the original and validation cohorts. In a later analysis, the rate of TCR association differed among HLA loci, with DRB1 alleles having the most associated TCRs and HLA-C alleles having the fewest. In an earlier analysis of 587 of the donors, most TCR beta V segments were observed in productive rearrangements about 90% or about 30% of the time, broadly matching IMGT annotations. Strong co-occurrence of HLA alleles, especially DR and DQ, made assigning TCR associations to individual alleles difficult. Only TCR beta chains were sequenced in this cohort, and the absence of alpha or paired-chain data limited detectable features. Immune exposure information for the cohort was limited to CMV serostatus. It was suggested by the authors that the approach could potentially be generalized to other disease states and immunological phenotypes. The earlier analysis of about 600 of the donors excluded over 15 rarely observed V segments, including chromosome 9 orphons, because counts were too low. In a later analysis, some 17,000 TCR beta sequences were associated with specific HLA alleles at a false discovery rate of 0.05. A total of 164 TCR beta chains were listed by the study as associated with cytomegalovirus. A further reported finding was that TCR beta sequences accurately predicted the HLA-A and HLA-B alleles for most subjects in the first cohort. Some IMGT-functional V segments, including TRBV6-2 and TRBV6-3, could not be told apart with the 87-base-pair reads, so those segments were excluded.

On this clone itself: The target of this receptor is not known. No much larger clonotype is one base removed from it; base qualities were not supplied.

Library preparation used the immunoSEQ multiplex PCR assay. For the multiplex PCR, a mixture combining 60 forward primers for TCR Vbeta segments and 13 reverse primers for TCR Jbeta segments was used. The CDR3 region of rearranged TCR beta genes was amplified from genomic DNA with a multiplex PCR assay. On the Illumina HiSeq System, the amplified TCR beta libraries were sequenced as 87-base-pair reads. The study's own analysis went as follows. A later analysis tallied 75 million to 95 million unique TCR beta chains across the approximately 670 repertoires, and roughly 11 million of those chains were shared by two or more donors. Raw reads were error-corrected and collapsed into unique sequences with a nearest-neighbor algorithm that merged closely related sequences to remove PCR and sequencing errors. Alignment of CDR3 sequences to IMGT reference sequences was used to assign V, D and J gene segments. Each retained sequence needed at least a six-nucleotide match to both a V gene segment and a J gene segment. A rearrangement was called productive if the CDR3 had no stop codons and remained in frame with V and J, and every other rearrangement was called non-productive. CDR3 was defined according to IMGT convention as the region running from the second conserved V-encoded cysteine to the conserved J-encoded phenylalanine. In an earlier analysis of some 550 of the donors, sequences lacking an unambiguous match to a single V gene segment were excluded. An earlier analysis of several hundred of the donors called V segments functional above 56.7% productive rearrangements and segregating when the between-donor standard deviation exceeded 5%. To diagnose cytomegalovirus status from the catalog of TCR beta chain sequences, a statistical classification framework was built. A later analysis assigned V and J genes by comparing TCR nucleotide sequences with IMGT/GENE-DB human TR gene sequences. A later analysis assigned CDR3 sequences and most-parsimonious VDJ recombination scenarios with the TCRdist pipeline. In a later analysis, each TCR beta chain was defined by its CDR3 amino acid sequence together with its V-gene family, and reads lacking a unique V-gene family were excluded. A later analysis removed several hundred highly shared, low-generation-probability nucleotide sequences to deal with suspected cross-contamination and a sequencing artifact. In a later analysis, a clonal expansion index was calculated for each public chain from normalized within-repertoire ranks of inferred template counts. In a later analysis, generation probabilities were computed with a VDJ recombination model fitted to out-of-frame rearrangements, and the resulting probabilities were checked against IGoR. In a later analysis, TCR-TCR, TCR-HLA and TCR-CMV co-occurrence was scored with hypergeometric tests, and a repertoire-size bias correction was applied to TCR pairs. A later analysis estimated false discovery rates by permuting HLA or CMV assignments 20 times. In a later analysis, co-occurring TCRs were grouped using DBSCAN, with TCRdist sequence similarity added in when clustering inside HLA-allele-positive subsets. Repertoires with fewer than 30,000 or more than 120,000 public chains, plus five repertoires with anomalous nucleotide sharing, were excluded from co-occurrence clustering. What TCRdb holds here is the immuneACCESS table cut down to in-frame rearrangements. Part of the clones is not present; checked against another copy, under half of the missing clones reflect an unresolved V gene, and the others are unexplained. V, J and clone size are those of that table, while D and trimming were read from the DNA. A total of some 250,000 clones appear in this sample, 82% of them only once. Over 5% of the sample goes to the ten largest clones.

This TCR came from a woman in her 40s in good health and CMV-seropositive. Sequenced input: PBMCs. In this chain, TRBV6-4 is recombined with TRBJ2-2; matching of 5 bases hints at TRBD1 as the D gene. The CDR3 region: CASRRQTNTGELFF. Read as DNA, the sequence is TGTGCCAGCAGACGACAGACGAACACCGGGGAGCTGTTTTTT.